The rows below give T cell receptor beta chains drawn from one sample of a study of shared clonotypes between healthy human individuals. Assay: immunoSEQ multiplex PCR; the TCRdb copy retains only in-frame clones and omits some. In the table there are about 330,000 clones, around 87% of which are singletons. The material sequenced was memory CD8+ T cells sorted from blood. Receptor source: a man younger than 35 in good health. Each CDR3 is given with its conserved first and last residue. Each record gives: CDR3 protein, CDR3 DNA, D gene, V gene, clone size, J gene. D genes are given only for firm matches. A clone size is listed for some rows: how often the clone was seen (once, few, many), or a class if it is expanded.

cdr3_aa: CAISPRVNEQFF; cdr3_nt: TGTGCCATCAGTCCCCGGGTCAATGAGCAGTTCTTC; d_call: .; v_call: TRBV10-3; clone_size: .; j_call: TRBJ2-1
cdr3_aa: CASSYRGGSTEAFF; cdr3_nt: TGTGCCAGCAGTTACAGGGGGGGAAGCACTGAAGCTTTCTTT; d_call: .; v_call: TRBV6-5; clone_size: .; j_call: TRBJ1-1
cdr3_aa: CASSFVSAGELFF; cdr3_nt: TGTGCCAGCAGCTTTGTATCCGCCGGGGAGCTGTTTTTT; d_call: .; v_call: TRBV13; clone_size: .; j_call: TRBJ2-2
cdr3_aa: CASSQERAGGAANYGYTF; cdr3_nt: TGCGCCAGCAGCCAAGAGAGGGCAGGGGGCGCCGCTAACTATGGCTACACCTTC; d_call: TRBD1; v_call: TRBV4-1; clone_size: .; j_call: TRBJ1-2
cdr3_aa: CASSSLQGMNTEAFF; cdr3_nt: TGTGCCAGCAGCTCCCTTCAGGGGATGAACACTGAAGCTTTCTTT; d_call: .; v_call: TRBV5-4; clone_size: .; j_call: TRBJ1-1
cdr3_aa: CASSEVIVDRGLPGANVLTF; cdr3_nt: TGTGCCAGCAGTGAAGTGATTGTCGACAGGGGTTTGCCTGGGGCCAACGTCCTGACTTTC; d_call: TRBD1; v_call: TRBV6-1; clone_size: .; j_call: TRBJ2-6
cdr3_aa: CSATPNNEQFF; cdr3_nt: TGCAGTGCCACTCCCAACAATGAGCAGTTCTTC; d_call: .; v_call: TRBV20-1; clone_size: once; j_call: TRBJ2-1
cdr3_aa: CASSNLAGGPPREQFF; cdr3_nt: TGTGCCAGCAGTAATCTAGCGGGAGGCCCTCCCCGTGAGCAGTTCTTC; d_call: TRBD2; v_call: TRBV2; clone_size: .; j_call: TRBJ2-1
cdr3_aa: CASSQVSGVAKNIQYF; cdr3_nt: TGCGCCAGCAGCCAAGTCAGTGGGGTAGCCAAAAACATTCAGTACTTC; d_call: .; v_call: TRBV4-1; clone_size: .; j_call: TRBJ2-4
cdr3_aa: CASSFGEDTQYF; cdr3_nt: TGTGCCAGCAGCTTTGGCGAAGATACGCAGTATTTT; d_call: .; v_call: TRBV7-9; clone_size: .; j_call: TRBJ2-3
cdr3_aa: CASSYWTGGLETQYF; cdr3_nt: TGTGCCAGCAGCTACTGGACAGGGGGCCTAGAGACCCAGTACTTC; d_call: TRBD1; v_call: TRBV7-9; clone_size: .; j_call: TRBJ2-5
cdr3_aa: CASSLDTGSTGELFF; cdr3_nt: TGTGCCAGCAGCCTTGACACTGGCTCTACCGGGGAGCTGTTTTTT; d_call: .; v_call: TRBV5-6; clone_size: .; j_call: TRBJ2-2
cdr3_aa: CASTPHLSPTEAFF; cdr3_nt: TGTGCCAGCACCCCTCATTTATCTCCTACTGAAGCTTTCTTT; d_call: .; v_call: TRBV9; clone_size: .; j_call: TRBJ1-1
cdr3_aa: CASSLPGEGDTQYF; cdr3_nt: TGTGCCAGCAGCTTGCCGGGGGAGGGAGATACGCAGTATTTT; d_call: TRBD2; v_call: TRBV5-8; clone_size: .; j_call: TRBJ2-3
cdr3_aa: CASTPQGGDEQFF; cdr3_nt: TGTGCCAGCACCCCACAGGGTGGAGATGAGCAGTTCTTC; d_call: .; v_call: TRBV28; clone_size: .; j_call: TRBJ2-1
cdr3_aa: CAISDPGELFF; cdr3_nt: TGTGCCATCAGTGATCCCGGGGAGCTGTTTTTT; d_call: .; v_call: TRBV10-3; clone_size: once; j_call: TRBJ2-2
cdr3_aa: CASSYYQGGQETQYF; cdr3_nt: TGTGCCAGCAGTTACTACCAGGGTGGCCAAGAGACCCAGTACTTC; d_call: .; v_call: TRBV6-5; clone_size: .; j_call: TRBJ2-5
cdr3_aa: CSVEDQGGNEQFF; cdr3_nt: TGCAGCGTTGAAGATCAGGGAGGCAATGAGCAGTTCTTC; d_call: .; v_call: TRBV29-1; clone_size: .; j_call: TRBJ2-1
cdr3_aa: CASSLAGTDYGYTF; cdr3_nt: TGTGCCAGCAGCTTAGCCGGGACGGACTATGGCTACACCTTC; d_call: .; v_call: TRBV7-9; clone_size: few; j_call: TRBJ1-2
cdr3_aa: CASSFGQPQHF; cdr3_nt: TGTGCCAGCAGTTTTGGTCAGCCCCAGCATTTT; d_call: .; v_call: TRBV28; clone_size: .; j_call: TRBJ1-5
cdr3_aa: CASSLGLGQGDVGELFF; cdr3_nt: TGTGCCAGCAGCTTAGGGCTGGGACAGGGTGATGTCGGGGAGCTGTTTTTT; d_call: TRBD1; v_call: TRBV11-3; clone_size: .; j_call: TRBJ2-2
cdr3_aa: CASSPPGRYEQYF; cdr3_nt: TGCGCCAGCAGCCCCCCTGGCAGGTACGAGCAGTACTTC; d_call: .; v_call: TRBV23-1; clone_size: .; j_call: TRBJ2-7
cdr3_aa: CASSYSDRVNEQFF; cdr3_nt: TGTGCCAGCAGTTACTCGGACAGGGTCAATGAGCAGTTCTTC; d_call: TRBD1; v_call: TRBV6-5; clone_size: .; j_call: TRBJ2-1
cdr3_aa: CASSPEYWPENYGYTF; cdr3_nt: TGTGCCAGCAGCCCCGAGTATTGGCCGGAAAACTATGGCTACACCTTC; d_call: .; v_call: TRBV2; clone_size: .; j_call: TRBJ1-2
cdr3_aa: CAISGQGYTDTQYF; cdr3_nt: TGTGCCATCAGTGGACAGGGGTACACAGATACGCAGTATTTT; d_call: TRBD1; v_call: TRBV10-3; clone_size: few; j_call: TRBJ2-3
cdr3_aa: CASSVDGLNSPLHF; cdr3_nt: TGTGCCAGCAGCGTGGACGGTCTTAATTCACCCCTCCACTTT; d_call: .; v_call: TRBV9; clone_size: .; j_call: TRBJ1-6
cdr3_aa: CASSQQAGLHSGANVLTF; cdr3_nt: TGCGCCAGCAGCCAACAAGCGGGACTCCACTCTGGGGCCAACGTCCTGACTTTC; d_call: TRBD2; v_call: TRBV4-1; clone_size: .; j_call: TRBJ2-6
cdr3_aa: CASSEAPGAGPNVLTF; cdr3_nt: TGTGCCAGCAGTGAAGCGCCGGGGGCGGGTCCCAACGTCCTGACTTTC; d_call: .; v_call: TRBV6-1; clone_size: once; j_call: TRBJ2-6
cdr3_aa: CASSLLVYADRAYGYTF; cdr3_nt: TGTGCCAGCAGCTTATTGGTTTATGCAGACAGGGCCTATGGCTACACCTTC; d_call: TRBD1; v_call: TRBV11-2; clone_size: once; j_call: TRBJ1-2
cdr3_aa: CASSWQGTHSPLHF; cdr3_nt: TGTGCCAGTAGTTGGCAGGGCACGCATTCACCCCTCCACTTT; d_call: .; v_call: TRBV19; clone_size: .; j_call: TRBJ1-6
cdr3_aa: CASSLEGMTTGELFF; cdr3_nt: TGCGCCAGCAGCTTGGAAGGGATGACTACCGGGGAGCTGTTTTTT; d_call: .; v_call: TRBV5-1; clone_size: .; j_call: TRBJ2-2
cdr3_aa: CASSYSQGTNEQYF; cdr3_nt: TGTGCCAGCAGTTACTCGCAGGGAACAAACGAGCAGTACTTC; d_call: .; v_call: TRBV6-5; clone_size: .; j_call: TRBJ2-7
cdr3_aa: CSVEIQGWEQFF; cdr3_nt: TGCAGCGTTGAGATACAGGGCTGGGAGCAGTTCTTC; d_call: .; v_call: TRBV29-1; clone_size: once; j_call: TRBJ2-1
cdr3_aa: CASSLGPSGSPLHF; cdr3_nt: TGTGCCAGCAGCCTGGGTCCCAGTGGCTCACCCCTCCACTTT; d_call: .; v_call: TRBV7-2; clone_size: .; j_call: TRBJ1-6
cdr3_aa: CASSIETGTDYEQYF; cdr3_nt: TGTGCCAGTAGTATAGAGACCGGGACAGACTACGAGCAGTACTTC; d_call: TRBD1; v_call: TRBV19; clone_size: few; j_call: TRBJ2-7
cdr3_aa: CASSPTGSTYEQYF; cdr3_nt: TGCGCCAGCAGCCCGACAGGGTCAACCTACGAGCAGTACTTC; d_call: TRBD1; v_call: TRBV4-1; clone_size: few; j_call: TRBJ2-7
cdr3_aa: CASSLDHFSYEQYF; cdr3_nt: TGCGCCAGCAGCCTGGACCATTTTTCCTACGAGCAGTACTTC; d_call: .; v_call: TRBV5-1; clone_size: .; j_call: TRBJ2-7
cdr3_aa: CASSLGAGGPYEQYF; cdr3_nt: TGTGCCAGCAGCTTAGGCGCGGGAGGTCCCTACGAGCAGTACTTC; d_call: TRBD2; v_call: TRBV11-2; clone_size: .; j_call: TRBJ2-7
cdr3_aa: CASSSGTEESTEAFF; cdr3_nt: TGTGCCAGCAGTTCAGGAACCGAAGAGAGCACTGAAGCTTTCTTT; d_call: .; v_call: TRBV28; clone_size: .; j_call: TRBJ1-1
cdr3_aa: CASSLVDRAYGYTF; cdr3_nt: TGCGCCAGCAGCTTGGTTGACAGAGCCTATGGCTACACCTTC; d_call: .; v_call: TRBV5-1; clone_size: .; j_call: TRBJ1-2
cdr3_aa: CASSQDLGGTSGAEQYF; cdr3_nt: TGCGCCAGCAGCCAAGATCTAGGAGGAACTAGCGGGGCCGAGCAGTACTTC; d_call: TRBD2; v_call: TRBV4-3; clone_size: .; j_call: TRBJ2-7
cdr3_aa: CASSLYGQEEETQYF; cdr3_nt: TGCGCCAGCAGCTTATATGGACAGGAAGAAGAGACCCAGTACTTC; d_call: TRBD1; v_call: TRBV4-1; clone_size: many; j_call: TRBJ2-5
cdr3_aa: CASSLALGLATHNEQFF; cdr3_nt: TGTGCCAGCAGCTTAGCCTTGGGACTAGCGACACACAATGAGCAGTTCTTC; d_call: TRBD2; v_call: TRBV7-6; clone_size: .; j_call: TRBJ2-1
cdr3_aa: CASSEDGSSGFQETQYF; cdr3_nt: TGTGCCAGCAGTGAAGATGGATCTAGCGGGTTTCAAGAGACCCAGTACTTC; d_call: TRBD2; v_call: TRBV2; clone_size: .; j_call: TRBJ2-5
cdr3_aa: CASSPPTSGVSYEQYF; cdr3_nt: TGCGCCAGCAGCCCGCCGACTAGCGGGGTTTCGTACGAGCAGTACTTC; d_call: TRBD2; v_call: TRBV5-1; clone_size: .; j_call: TRBJ2-7
cdr3_aa: CASSITGQWNTEAFF; cdr3_nt: TGTGCCAGTAGTATAACGGGACAGTGGAACACTGAAGCTTTCTTT; d_call: TRBD1; v_call: TRBV19; clone_size: .; j_call: TRBJ1-1
cdr3_aa: CAIGRTGNTEAFF; cdr3_nt: TGTGCCATCGGGCGAACAGGAAACACTGAAGCTTTCTTT; d_call: .; v_call: TRBV10-3; clone_size: .; j_call: TRBJ1-1
cdr3_aa: CASSHGTGYGYTF; cdr3_nt: TGTGCCAGTAGTCACGGGACAGGTTATGGCTACACCTTC; d_call: TRBD1; v_call: TRBV19; clone_size: many; j_call: TRBJ1-2